This TCR beta chain derives from a study of spatial heterogeneity in lung cancer. On each TCR cDNA molecule, a unique molecular identifier was present. TCRdb recomputed calls from the 5' RACE reads with MiXCR, one row per CDR3 protein. The sample holds about 50,000 distinct CDR3 sequences, 6% to 8.5% seen once. Time point denoted: blood at routine non-recurrence follow-up after resection. Unsorted whole RNA samples from tumor, nontumor lung or frozen PBMC were sequenced. This clonotype was recorded many times. Its antigen remains unidentified. General study points: Resection blood, more than follow-up blood, showed ubiquitous expanded tumor TCRs.

The source is a female donor with early-stage non-small cell lung cancer. Here the sequenced sample was PBMCs, taken at follow-up.

CDR3 residues: CASSFGQGNQPQHF. The DNA for the CDR3 is TGTGCCAGCAGTTTTGGGCAGGGGAATCAGCCCCAGCATTTT. The chain joins TRBV27 to TRBJ1-5; possibly TRBD1 for D (6 bases). This CDR3 has 14 residues. Germline CDR1 and CDR2: MNHEY and SMNVEV (reference sequence). The germline V and J ends were trimmed by 3 bases and 4 bases, with 10 bases remaining between them.